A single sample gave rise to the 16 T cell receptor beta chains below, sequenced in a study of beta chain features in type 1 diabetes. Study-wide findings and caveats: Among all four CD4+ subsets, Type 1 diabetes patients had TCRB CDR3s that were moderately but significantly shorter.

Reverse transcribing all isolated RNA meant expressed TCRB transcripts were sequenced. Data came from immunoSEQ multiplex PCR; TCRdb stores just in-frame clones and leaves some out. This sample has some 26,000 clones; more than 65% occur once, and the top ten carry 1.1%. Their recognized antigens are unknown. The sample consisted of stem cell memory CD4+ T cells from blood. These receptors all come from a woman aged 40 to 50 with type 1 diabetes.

The CDR3: CASSPGLYNEQFF. As DNA, the CDR3 is TGTGCCAGCAGCCCCGGACTGTACAATGAGCAGTTCTTC. V usage is TRBV27 and J usage is TRBJ2-1; weak D call: TRBD2 (5 bases). This CDR3 region has 13 residues. V was trimmed by 6 bases and J by 4 bases, leaving 10 bases between them. Germline CDR1 MNHEY, CDR2 SMNVEV (reference sequence).

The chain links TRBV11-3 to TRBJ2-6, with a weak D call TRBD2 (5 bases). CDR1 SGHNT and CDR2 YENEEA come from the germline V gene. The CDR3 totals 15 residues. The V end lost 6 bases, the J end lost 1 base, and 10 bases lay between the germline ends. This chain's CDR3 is CASSRGRSGANVLTF. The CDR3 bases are TGTGCCAGCAGTCGAGGGCGGTCTGGGGCCAACGTCCTGACTTTC.

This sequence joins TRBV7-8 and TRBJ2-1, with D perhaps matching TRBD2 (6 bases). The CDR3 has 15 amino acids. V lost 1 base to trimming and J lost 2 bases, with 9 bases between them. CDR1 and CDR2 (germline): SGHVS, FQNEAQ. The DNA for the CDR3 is TGTGCCAGCAGCTTAGTGGCGGGGCCCTACAATGAGCAGTTCTTC. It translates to CASSLVAGPYNEQFF. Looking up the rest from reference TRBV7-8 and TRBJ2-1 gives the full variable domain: GAGVSQSPRYKVAKRGQDVALRCDPISGHVSLFWYQQALGQGPEFLTYFQNEAQLDKSGLPSDRFFAERPEGSVSTLKIQRTQQEDSAVYLCASSLVAGPYNEQFFGPGTRLTVL.

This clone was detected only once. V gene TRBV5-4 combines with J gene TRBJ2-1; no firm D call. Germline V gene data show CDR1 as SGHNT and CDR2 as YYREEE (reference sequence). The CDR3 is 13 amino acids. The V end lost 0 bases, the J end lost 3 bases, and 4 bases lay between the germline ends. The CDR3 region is CASSLVNYNEQFF. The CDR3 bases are TGTGCCAGCAGCTTGGTTAACTACAATGAGCAGTTCTTC.

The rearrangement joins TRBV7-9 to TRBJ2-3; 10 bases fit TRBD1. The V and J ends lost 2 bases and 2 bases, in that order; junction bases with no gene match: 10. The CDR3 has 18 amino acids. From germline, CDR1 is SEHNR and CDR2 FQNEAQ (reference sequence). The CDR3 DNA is TGTGCCAGCAGCTTAACCGGGACAGGGGATCTTATCACAGATACGCAGTATTTT. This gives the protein CASSLTGTGDLITDTQYF.

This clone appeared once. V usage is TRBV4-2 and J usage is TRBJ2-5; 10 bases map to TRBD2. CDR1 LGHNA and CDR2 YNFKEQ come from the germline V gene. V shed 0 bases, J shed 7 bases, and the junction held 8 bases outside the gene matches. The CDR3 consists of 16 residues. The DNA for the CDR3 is TGTGCCAGCAGCCAAGATCCAGCGGGGGGGGCCCCGACCCAGTACTTC. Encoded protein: CASSQDPAGGAPTQYF.

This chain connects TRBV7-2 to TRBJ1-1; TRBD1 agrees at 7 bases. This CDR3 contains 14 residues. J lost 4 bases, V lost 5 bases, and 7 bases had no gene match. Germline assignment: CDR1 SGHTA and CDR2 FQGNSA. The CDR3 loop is CASSGGTAGTEAFF. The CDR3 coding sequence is TGTGCCAGCAGCGGAGGGACAGCGGGCACTGAAGCTTTCTTT.

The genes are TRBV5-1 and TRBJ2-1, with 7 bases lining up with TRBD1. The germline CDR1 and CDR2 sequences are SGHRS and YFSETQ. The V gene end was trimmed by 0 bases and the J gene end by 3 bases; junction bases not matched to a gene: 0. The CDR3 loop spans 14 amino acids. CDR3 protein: CASSLGQGYNEQFF. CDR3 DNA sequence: TGCGCCAGCAGCTTGGGACAGGGCTACAATGAGCAGTTCTTC.

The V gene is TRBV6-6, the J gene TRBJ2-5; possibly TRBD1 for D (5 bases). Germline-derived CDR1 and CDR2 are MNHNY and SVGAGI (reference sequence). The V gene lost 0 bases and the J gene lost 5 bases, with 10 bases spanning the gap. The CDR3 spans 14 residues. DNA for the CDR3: TGTGCCAGCAGTTACTCTGCAGGGTCGGAGACCCAGTACTTC. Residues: CASSYSAGSETQYF.

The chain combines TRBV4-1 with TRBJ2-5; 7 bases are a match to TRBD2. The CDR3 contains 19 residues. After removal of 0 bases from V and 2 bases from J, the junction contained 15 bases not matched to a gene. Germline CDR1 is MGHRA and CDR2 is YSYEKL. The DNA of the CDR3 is TGCGCCAGCAGCCAAGATGGTGGTCGGGCTAGCGGAGATCAAGAGACCCAGTACTTC. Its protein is CASSQDGGRASGDQETQYF.

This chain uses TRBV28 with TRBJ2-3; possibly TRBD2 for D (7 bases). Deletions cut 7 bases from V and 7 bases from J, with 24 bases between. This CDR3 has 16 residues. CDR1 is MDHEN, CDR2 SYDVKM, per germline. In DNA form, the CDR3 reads TGTGCCAGCACCCGTACCGGCCGGGGGGCACCCAATACGCAGTATTTT. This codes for CASTRTGRGAPNTQYF. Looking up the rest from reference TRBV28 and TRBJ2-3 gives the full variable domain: DVKVTQSSRYLVKRTGEKVFLECVQDMDHENMFWYRQDPGLGLRLIYFSYDVKMKEKGDIPEGYSVSREKKERFSLILESASTNQTSMYLCASTRTGRGAPNTQYFGPGTRLTVL.

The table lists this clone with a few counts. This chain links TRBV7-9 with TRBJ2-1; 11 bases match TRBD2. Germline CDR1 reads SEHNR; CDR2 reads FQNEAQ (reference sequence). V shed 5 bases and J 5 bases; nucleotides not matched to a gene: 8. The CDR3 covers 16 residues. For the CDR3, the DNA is TGTGCCAGCAGCCAAGCCGGGACTAGCGGAGACAATGAGCAGTTCTTC. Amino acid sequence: CASSQAGTSGDNEQFF.

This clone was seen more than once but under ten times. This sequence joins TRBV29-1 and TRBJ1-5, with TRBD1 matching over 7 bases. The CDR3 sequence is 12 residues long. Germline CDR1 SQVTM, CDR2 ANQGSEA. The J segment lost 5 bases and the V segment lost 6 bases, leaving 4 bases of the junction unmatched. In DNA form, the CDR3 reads TGCAGCGTGAGGACAGGTGATCAGCCCCAGCATTTT. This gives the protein CSVRTGDQPQHF.

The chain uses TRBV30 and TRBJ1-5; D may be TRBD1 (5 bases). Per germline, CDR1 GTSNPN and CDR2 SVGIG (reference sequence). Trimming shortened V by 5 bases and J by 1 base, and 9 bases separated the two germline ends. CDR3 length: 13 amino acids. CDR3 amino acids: CAWAGRSNQPQHF. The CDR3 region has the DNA TGTGCCTGGGCGGGGCGGAGCAATCAGCCCCAGCATTTT.

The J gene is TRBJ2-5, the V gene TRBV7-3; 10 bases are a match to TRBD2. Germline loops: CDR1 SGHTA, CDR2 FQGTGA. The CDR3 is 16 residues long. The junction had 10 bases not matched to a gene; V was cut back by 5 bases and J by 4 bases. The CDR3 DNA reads TGTGCCAGCAGCCCATCTAGGCTAGCGGGAGCAGAGACCCAGTACTTC. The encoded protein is CASSPSRLAGAETQYF.

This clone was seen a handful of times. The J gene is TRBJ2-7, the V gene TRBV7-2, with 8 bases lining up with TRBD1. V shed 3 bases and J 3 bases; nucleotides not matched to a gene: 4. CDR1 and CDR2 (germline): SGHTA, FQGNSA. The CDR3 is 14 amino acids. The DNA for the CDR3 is TGTGCCAGCAGCTTTATGACAGGGGACTACGAGCAGTACTTC. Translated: CASSFMTGDYEQYF. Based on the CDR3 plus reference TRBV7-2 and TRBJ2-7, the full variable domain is GAGVSQSPSNKVTEKGKDVELRCDPISGHTALYWYRQSLGQGLEFLIYFQGNSAPDKSGLPSDRFSAERTGGSVSTLTIQRTQQEDSAVYLCASSFMTGDYEQYFGPGTRLTVT.